These T cell receptor beta chains were read from a single sample in a study of T cells in Graves' hyperthyroidism and ophthalmopathy. Using its own MiXCR run on the multiplex PCR reads, TCRdb lists one record per CDR3 protein. Of 450,000 to 700,000 distinct CDR3 sequences in the sample, 46% are singletons; the top ten hold 19%. Sample: peripheral blood or thyroid tissue (not recorded which). The receptors shown here come from an adult woman with Graves' disease, either hyperthyroidism or ophthalmopathy (not recorded which). The CDR3 runs from the conserved cysteine through the conserved F or W. The order of the fields is V gene, D gene, J gene, clone size, CDR3 protein, CDR3 DNA. A D gene is named only where the DNA matches it firmly. The size entry is marked missing in some rows and otherwise reads once, few, many or a size class.

v_call: TRBV5-1; d_call: TRBD1; j_call: TRBJ2-7; clone_size: .; cdr3_aa: CASSQVSRGRVYEQYF; cdr3_nt: TGCGCCAGCAGCCAAGTATCCAGGGGGAGAGTCTACGAGCAGTACTTC
v_call: TRBV29-1; d_call: .; j_call: TRBJ2-2; clone_size: few; cdr3_aa: CSPTGNTGELFF; cdr3_nt: TGCAGCCCGACAGGGAACACCGGGGAGCTGTTTTTT
v_call: TRBV3-1; d_call: .; j_call: TRBJ2-7; clone_size: many; cdr3_aa: CASMPTKNYEQYF; cdr3_nt: TGTGCCAGCATGCCGACCAAGAACTACGAGCAGTACTTC
v_call: TRBV5-1; d_call: .; j_call: TRBJ1-4; clone_size: many; cdr3_aa: CASSLAGGIGEKLFF; cdr3_nt: TGCGCCAGCAGCTTGGCCGGAGGGATAGGAGAAAAACTGTTTTTT
v_call: TRBV2; d_call: .; j_call: TRBJ1-2; clone_size: many; cdr3_aa: CASSGPAATALPNYGYTF; cdr3_nt: TGTGCCAGCAGTGGTCCGGCCGCGACAGCACTACCTAACTATGGCTACACCTTC
v_call: TRBV6-5; d_call: TRBD1; j_call: TRBJ1-1; clone_size: many; cdr3_aa: CASSGGGQGAEAFF; cdr3_nt: TGTGCCAGCTCTGGGGGGGGACAGGGGGCTGAAGCTTTCTTT
v_call: TRBV19; d_call: .; j_call: TRBJ1-2; clone_size: .; cdr3_aa: CASNYPGRNYGYTF; cdr3_nt: TGTGCCAGTAACTACCCAGGCAGGAACTATGGCTACACCTTC
v_call: TRBV7-9; d_call: TRBD1; j_call: TRBJ2-5; clone_size: .; cdr3_aa: CASSSIGTGGLWETQYF; cdr3_nt: TGTGCCAGCAGCTCCATCGGGACAGGGGGCCTTTGGGAGACCCAGTACTTC
v_call: TRBV9; d_call: .; j_call: TRBJ2-7; clone_size: many; cdr3_aa: CASSVEEGAGHSYEQYF; cdr3_nt: TGTGCCAGCAGCGTAGAGGAGGGGGCAGGGCACTCCTACGAGCAGTACTTC
v_call: TRBV20-1; d_call: TRBD2; j_call: TRBJ2-2; clone_size: many; cdr3_aa: CSARVPSGSGHTGELFF; cdr3_nt: TGCAGTGCTAGAGTCCCTAGCGGGAGCGGGCACACCGGGGAGCTGTTTTTT
v_call: TRBV7-2; d_call: .; j_call: TRBJ2-5; clone_size: few; cdr3_aa: CASSLVVWEETQYF; cdr3_nt: TGTGCCAGCAGCTTAGTCGTCTGGGAGGAGACCCAGTACTTC
v_call: TRBV11-2; d_call: TRBD2; j_call: TRBJ2-7; clone_size: many; cdr3_aa: CASGRQAGEYEQYF; cdr3_nt: TGTGCCAGTGGCCGTCAAGCGGGAGAATACGAGCAGTACTTC
v_call: TRBV15; d_call: TRBD2; j_call: TRBJ2-7; clone_size: .; cdr3_aa: CATSSLNGASGEYEQYF; cdr3_nt: TGTGCCACCAGCAGCCTTAACGGGGCTAGCGGGGAGTACGAGCAGTACTTC